The 17 T cell receptor beta chains below were found in one sample sequenced in a study of blood T cell repertoires in COVID-19. Libraries were prepared by immunoSEQ multiplex PCR; TCRdb keeps only in-frame clonotypes and omits some of them. The top ten hold 38% of the sample, which has 90,000 to 100,000 clones, around 85% seen once. Input material: peripheral blood. These receptors were taken from a man older than 75 with acute or convalescent COVID-19.

The chain has TRBV2 and TRBJ2-5; D remains unclear. The CDR3 loop spans 13 amino acids. V was pared by 4 bases and J by 4 bases, with 10 bases between. Germline values: CDR1 SNHLY, CDR2 FYNNEI. CDR3 sequence reads: CASSGVPGETQYF. The CDR3 nucleotides are TGTGCCAGCAGTGGGGTCCCGGGAGAGACCCAGTACTTC.

This rearrangement joins TRBV7-6 to TRBJ2-2; TRBD2 matches 11 bases. There are 20 residues in the CDR3. Germline-derived CDR1 and CDR2 are SGHVS and FNYEAQ. The V and J ends lost 4 bases and 0 bases, in that order; junction bases with no gene match: 13. The CDR3 sequence: CASSSRLAGRGSSNTGELFF. DNA of the CDR3: TGTGCCAGCAGCTCCCGACTAGCGGGACGGGGGAGTTCGAACACCGGGGAGCTGTTTTTT.

This chain uses TRBV5-1 with TRBJ2-5, with D unresolved. Germline V lookup: CDR1 SGHRS, CDR2 YFSETQ. There are 12 residues in the CDR3. V gave up 0 bases and J gave up 2 bases, with 2 bases separating them. The CDR3 sequence is CASSLAQETQYF. The CDR3 DNA is TGCGCCAGCAGCTTGGCTCAAGAGACCCAGTACTTC.

The chain recombines TRBV18 with TRBJ2-3; D not resolved. From germline, CDR1 is KGHSH and CDR2 LQKENI. The CDR3 extends over 14 amino acids. Deletions cut 3 bases from V and 2 bases from J, with 9 bases between. The CDR3 DNA is TGTGCCAGCTCACCCCTACGGTCCACAGATACGCAGTATTTT. It codes for CASSPLRSTDTQYF.

This chain uses TRBV11-2 with TRBJ2-2; 8 bases align to TRBD1. The CDR3 loop spans 17 amino acids. Germline V gene lookup returns CDR1 SGHAT and CDR2 FQNNGV. J lost 3 bases, V lost 2 bases, and 8 bases had no gene match. The CDR3 protein is CASSLNGDRPYTGELFF. The CDR3 coding sequence is TGTGCCAGCAGCTTAAATGGGGACAGGCCTTACACCGGGGAGCTGTTTTTT.

This clone showed up just a few times. The genes are TRBV24-1 and TRBJ1-2; D unresolved. Trimming left V 5 bases short and J 4 bases short, with 13 bases between. The CDR3 loop spans 14 amino acids. Germline values: CDR1 KGHDR, CDR2 SFDVKD. The CDR3 region has the DNA TGTGCCACCAGTGGCCCAGGATTCCTCTATGGCTACACCTTC. Its protein is CATSGPGFLYGYTF.

V gene TRBV21-1 combines with J gene TRBJ2-7; TRBD2 is the table's D call, not checked against the DNA. TRBV21-1 is flagged as a pseudogene. The CDR3 is 16 residues long. The CDR3 DNA reads as TGTGCCAGCAACCCATTCGTCGGCGGAAAAGCCTACGAGCAGTACTTC. Its protein product is CASNPFVGGKAYEQYF.

V usage is TRBV28 and J usage is TRBJ1-5; possibly TRBD1 for D (5 bases). The CDR3 is 18 amino acids. Looked up from germline, CDR1 is MDHEN and CDR2 is SYDVKM. Trimming shortened V by 4 bases and J by 1 base, and 20 bases separated the two germline ends. CDR3 nucleotide sequence: TGTGCCAGCAGTTCCCTACACCAGACGGGGGGGAGCAATCAGCCCCAGCATTTT. Translated: CASSSLHQTGGSNQPQHF.

The chain carries TRBV9 and TRBJ2-7, with 8 bases matching TRBD1. The length of the CDR3 is 15 residues. V was clipped by 0 bases and J by 4 bases; unmatched bases: 6. The V gene's germline CDR1 is SGDLS and CDR2 YYNGEE. This CDR3 reads CASSVGSQGEYEQYF. The CDR3, as DNA: TGTGCCAGCAGCGTAGGTTCACAGGGGGAGTACGAGCAGTACTTC.

This chain links TRBV29-1 with TRBJ2-1; the match to TRBD1 covers 7 bases. This CDR3 contains 14 residues. Looked up from germline, CDR1 is SQVTM and CDR2 is ANQGSEA. The V and J ends lost 1 base and 5 bases, in that order; junction bases with no gene match: 5. CDR3 nucleotide sequence: TGCAGCGTTGAAGGGAACAGGGGCAACAATGAGCAGTTCTTC. Translated: CSVEGNRGNNEQFF.

The CDR3 reads CSVVRGTSTGELFF. Written as DNA, the CDR3 is TGCAGCGTTGTTCGGGGGACGAGTACCGGGGAGCTGTTTTTT. V gene TRBV29-1 combines with J gene TRBJ2-2, with D perhaps TRBD2 (6 bases). CDR1 and CDR2 from the germline V gene are SQVTM and ANQGSEA. Trimming took off 4 bases at V and 5 bases at J, with 14 bases between the two ends. The CDR3 sequence is 14 residues long.

The chain joins TRBV5-4 to TRBJ1-6, with TRBD1 matching 7 bases. Trimming cost V 3 bases and J 8 bases; bases outside gene matches: 8. The CDR3 runs 15 residues. Germline CDR1 SGHNT, CDR2 YYREEE (reference sequence). CDR3 coding DNA: TGTGCCAGCAGCTCCAGACAGGGCGGGTATTCACCCCTCCACTTT. It yields the protein CASSSRQGGYSPLHF.

V is TRBV6-5 and J is TRBJ1-2; D may be TRBD1 (6 bases). Germline loops: CDR1 MNHEY, CDR2 SVGAGI. This CDR3 spans 13 amino acids. V was cut by 4 bases and J by 4 bases, with 10 bases left in between. The CDR3 region has the DNA TGTGCCAGCAGTTCGGACAGACTCTATGGCTACACCTTC. Encoded protein: CASSSDRLYGYTF.

The V call is TRBV6-5, the J call TRBJ1-1; maybe TRBD1 (6 bases). The CDR3 runs to 12 residues. CDR1 is MNHEY and CDR2 is SVGAGI in the germline V gene. The V gene lost 6 bases and the J gene lost 6 bases, with 11 bases spanning the gap. The CDR3 DNA follows: TGTGCCAGCAGATGGACAGCCTCTGAAGCTTTCTTT. It specifies CASRWTASEAFF.

The chain has TRBV11-2 and TRBJ1-2; perhaps TRBD1 as D (6 bases). Germline values: CDR1 SGHAT, CDR2 FQNNGV. V lost 0 bases to trimming and J lost 10 bases, with 18 bases between them. The CDR3 is 15 residues long. The CDR3 DNA is TGTGCCAGCAGCTTAGATTTAATCCAGGGGTCAGACTACACCTTC. Translated, it gives CASSLDLIQGSDYTF. Full variable domain (missing parts from reference TRBV11-2 and TRBJ1-2): EAGVAQSPRYKIIEKRQSVAFWCNPISGHATLYWYQQILGQGPKLLIQFQNNGVVDDSQLPKDRFSAERLKGVDSTLKIQPAKLEDSAVYLCASSLDLIQGSDYTFGSGTRLTVV.

The V call is TRBV5-1, the J call TRBJ2-7; TRBD1 agrees at 7 bases. Germline V gene lookup returns CDR1 SGHRS and CDR2 YFSETQ. The CDR3 sequence is 15 residues long. Germline trimming cut 4 bases from V and 0 bases from J; bases unmatched to any gene: 7. The CDR3 DNA reads as TGCGCCAGCAGCCCCCGGACAGGCGGCTCCTACGAGCAGTACTTC. Its protein product is CASSPRTGGSYEQYF.

The gene calls are TRBV9 and TRBJ2-5, with 8 bases aligning to TRBD2. Trimming removed 2 bases from V and 2 bases from J; junction bases left unmatched: 2. The length of the CDR3 is 14 residues. From germline, CDR1 is SGDLS and CDR2 YYNGEE. CDR3 coding DNA: TGTGCCAGCAGCGTTAGCGGGAATCAAGAGACCCAGTACTTC. Its translation is CASSVSGNQETQYF.